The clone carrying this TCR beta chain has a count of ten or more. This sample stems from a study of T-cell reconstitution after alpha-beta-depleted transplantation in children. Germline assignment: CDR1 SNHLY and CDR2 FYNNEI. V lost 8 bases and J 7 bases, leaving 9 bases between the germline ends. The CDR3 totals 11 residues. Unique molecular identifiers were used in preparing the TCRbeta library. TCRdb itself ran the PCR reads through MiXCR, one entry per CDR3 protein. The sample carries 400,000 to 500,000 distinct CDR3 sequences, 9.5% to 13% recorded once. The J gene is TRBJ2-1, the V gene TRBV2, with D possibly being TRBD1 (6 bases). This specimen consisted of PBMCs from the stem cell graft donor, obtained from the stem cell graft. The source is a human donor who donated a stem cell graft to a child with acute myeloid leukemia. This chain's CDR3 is CASGQGNEQFF. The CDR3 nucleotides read TGTGCCAGCGGGCAGGGGAATGAGCAGTTCTTC.